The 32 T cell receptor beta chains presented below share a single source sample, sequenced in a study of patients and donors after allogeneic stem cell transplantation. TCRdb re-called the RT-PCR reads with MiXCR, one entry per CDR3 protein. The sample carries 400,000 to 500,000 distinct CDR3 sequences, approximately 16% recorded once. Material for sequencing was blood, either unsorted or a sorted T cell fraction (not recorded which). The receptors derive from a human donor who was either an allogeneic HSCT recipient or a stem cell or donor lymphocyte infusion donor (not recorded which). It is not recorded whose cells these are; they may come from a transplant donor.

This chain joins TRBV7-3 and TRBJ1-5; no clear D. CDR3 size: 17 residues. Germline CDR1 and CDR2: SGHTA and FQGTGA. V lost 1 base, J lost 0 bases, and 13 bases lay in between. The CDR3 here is CASSLRVSPYSNQPQHF. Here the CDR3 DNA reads TGTGCCAGCAGCTTAAGGGTGAGCCCGTATAGCAATCAGCCCCAGCATTTT.

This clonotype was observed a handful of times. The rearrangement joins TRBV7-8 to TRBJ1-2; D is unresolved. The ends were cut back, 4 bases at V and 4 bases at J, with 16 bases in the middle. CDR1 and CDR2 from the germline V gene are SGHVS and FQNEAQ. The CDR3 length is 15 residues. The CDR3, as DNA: TGTGCCAGCAGCTCCCTGGGAGGGTACAGCTATGGCTACACCTTC. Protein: CASSSLGGYSYGYTF.

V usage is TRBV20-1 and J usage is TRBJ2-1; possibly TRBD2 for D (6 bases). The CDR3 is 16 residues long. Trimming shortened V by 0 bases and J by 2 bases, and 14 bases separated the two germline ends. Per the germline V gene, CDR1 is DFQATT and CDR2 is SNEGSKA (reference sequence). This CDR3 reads CSARDYVAAPYNEQFF. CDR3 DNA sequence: TGCAGTGCTAGAGATTATGTAGCGGCCCCCTACAATGAGCAGTTCTTC.

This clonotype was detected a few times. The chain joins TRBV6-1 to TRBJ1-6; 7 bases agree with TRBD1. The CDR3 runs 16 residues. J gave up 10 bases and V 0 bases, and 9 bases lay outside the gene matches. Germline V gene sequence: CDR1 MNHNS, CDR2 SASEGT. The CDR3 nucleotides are TGTGCCAGCAGTGAAGCTGGGCAGGGGGAGCGGTCACCCCTCCACTTT. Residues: CASSEAGQGERSPLHF.

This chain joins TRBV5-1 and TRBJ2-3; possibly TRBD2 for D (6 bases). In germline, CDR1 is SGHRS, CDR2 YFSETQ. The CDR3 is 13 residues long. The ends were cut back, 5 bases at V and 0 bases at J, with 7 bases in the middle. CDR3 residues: CASRRDSTDTQYF. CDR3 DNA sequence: TGCGCCAGCAGGCGGGACAGCACAGATACGCAGTATTTT.

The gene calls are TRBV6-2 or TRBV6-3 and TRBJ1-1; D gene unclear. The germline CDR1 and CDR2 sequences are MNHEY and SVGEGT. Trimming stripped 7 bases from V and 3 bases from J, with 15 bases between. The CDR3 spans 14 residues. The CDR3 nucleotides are TGTGCCAGCACCCAATACTACGCGCACACTGAAGCTTTCTTT. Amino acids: CASTQYYAHTEAFF.

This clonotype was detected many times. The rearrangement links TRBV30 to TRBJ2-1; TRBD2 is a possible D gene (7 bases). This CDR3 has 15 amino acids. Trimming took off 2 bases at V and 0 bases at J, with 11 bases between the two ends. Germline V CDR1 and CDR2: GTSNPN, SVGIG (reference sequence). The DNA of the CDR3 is TGTGCCTGGAGTAGGGGGGAGGGCTCCTACAATGAGCAGTTCTTC. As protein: CAWSRGEGSYNEQFF.

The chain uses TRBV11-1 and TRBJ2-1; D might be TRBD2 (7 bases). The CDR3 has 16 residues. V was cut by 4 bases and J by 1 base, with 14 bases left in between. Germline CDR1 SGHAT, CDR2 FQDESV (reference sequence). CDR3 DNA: TGTGCCAGCAGCTGGGGGGGGCGATTATCCTACAATGAGCAGTTCTTC. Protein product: CASSWGGRLSYNEQFF.

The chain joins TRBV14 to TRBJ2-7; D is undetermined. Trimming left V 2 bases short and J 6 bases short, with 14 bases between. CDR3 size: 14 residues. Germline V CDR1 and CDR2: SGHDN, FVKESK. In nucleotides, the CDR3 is TGTGCCAGCAGCCAAACCCTCGAAGAGCTCGAGCAGTACTTC. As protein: CASSQTLEELEQYF.

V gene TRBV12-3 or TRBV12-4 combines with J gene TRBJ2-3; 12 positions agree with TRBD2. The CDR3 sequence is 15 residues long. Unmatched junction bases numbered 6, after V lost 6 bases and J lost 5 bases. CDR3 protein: CASSPSGRAGDTQYF. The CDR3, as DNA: TGTGCCAGCAGCCCTAGCGGGAGGGCTGGAGATACGCAGTATTTT.

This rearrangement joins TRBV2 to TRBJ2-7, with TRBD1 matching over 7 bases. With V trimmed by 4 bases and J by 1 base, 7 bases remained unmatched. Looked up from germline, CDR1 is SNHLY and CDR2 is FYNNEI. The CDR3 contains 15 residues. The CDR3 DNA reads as TGTGCCAGCAGTGTCTTTCCAGGGGGATCCTACGAGCAGTACTTC. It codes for CASSVFPGGSYEQYF.

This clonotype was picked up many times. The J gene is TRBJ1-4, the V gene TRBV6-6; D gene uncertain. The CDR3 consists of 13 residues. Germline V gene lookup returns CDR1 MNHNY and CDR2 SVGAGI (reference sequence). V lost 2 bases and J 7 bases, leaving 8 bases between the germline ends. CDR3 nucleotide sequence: TGTGCCAGCAGTTACCCCGGAGGTGAAAAACTGTTTTTT. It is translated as CASSYPGGEKLFF.

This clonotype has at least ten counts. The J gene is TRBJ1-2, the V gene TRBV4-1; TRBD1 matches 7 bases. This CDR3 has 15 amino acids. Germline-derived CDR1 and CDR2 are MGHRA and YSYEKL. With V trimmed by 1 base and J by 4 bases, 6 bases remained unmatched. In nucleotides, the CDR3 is TGCGCCAGCAGCCAAGGCCCGGGACAGAGCTATGGCTACACCTTC. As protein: CASSQGPGQSYGYTF.

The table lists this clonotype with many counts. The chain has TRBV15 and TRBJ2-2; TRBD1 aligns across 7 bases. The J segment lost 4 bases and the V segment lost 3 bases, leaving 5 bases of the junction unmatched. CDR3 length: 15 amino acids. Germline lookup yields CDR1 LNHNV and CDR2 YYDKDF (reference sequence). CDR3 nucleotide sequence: TGTGCCACCAGCAGTCCCGGGACAGTCACCGGGGAGCTGTTTTTT. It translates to CATSSPGTVTGELFF.

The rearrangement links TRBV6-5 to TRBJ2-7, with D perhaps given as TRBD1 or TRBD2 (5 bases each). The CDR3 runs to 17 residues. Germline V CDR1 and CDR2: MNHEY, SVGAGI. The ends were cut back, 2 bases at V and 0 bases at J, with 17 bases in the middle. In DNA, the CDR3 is TGTGCCAGCAGTTACCGGGACGCAAGATCCAGCTCCTACGAGCAGTACTTC. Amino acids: CASSYRDARSSSYEQYF.

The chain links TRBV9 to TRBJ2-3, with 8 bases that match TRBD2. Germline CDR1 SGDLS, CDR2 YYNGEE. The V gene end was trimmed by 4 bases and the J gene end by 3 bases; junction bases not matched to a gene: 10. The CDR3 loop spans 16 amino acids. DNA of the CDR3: TGTGCCAGCAGCTCCCAGACGGGGGGGCGGACAGATACGCAGTATTTT. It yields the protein CASSSQTGGRTDTQYF.

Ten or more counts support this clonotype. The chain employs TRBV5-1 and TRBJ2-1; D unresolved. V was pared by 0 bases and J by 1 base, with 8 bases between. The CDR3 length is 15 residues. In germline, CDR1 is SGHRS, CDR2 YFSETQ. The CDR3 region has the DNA TGCGCCAGCAGCTTGGAGGGTAATTCCTACAATGAGCAGTTCTTC. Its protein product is CASSLEGNSYNEQFF.

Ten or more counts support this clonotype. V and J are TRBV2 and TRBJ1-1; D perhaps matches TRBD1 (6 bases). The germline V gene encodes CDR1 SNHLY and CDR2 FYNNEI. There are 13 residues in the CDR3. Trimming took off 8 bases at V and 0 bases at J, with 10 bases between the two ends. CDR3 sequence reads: CASGGHMNTEAFF. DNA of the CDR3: TGTGCCAGCGGGGGACACATGAACACTGAAGCTTTCTTT.

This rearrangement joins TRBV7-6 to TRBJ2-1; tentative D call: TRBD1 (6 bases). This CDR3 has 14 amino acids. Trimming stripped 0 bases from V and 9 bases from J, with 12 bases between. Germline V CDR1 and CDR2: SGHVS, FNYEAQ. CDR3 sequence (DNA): TGTGCCAGCAGCTTAGCCCTCAGGGGCGGTGAGCAGTTCTTC. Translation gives CASSLALRGGEQFF.

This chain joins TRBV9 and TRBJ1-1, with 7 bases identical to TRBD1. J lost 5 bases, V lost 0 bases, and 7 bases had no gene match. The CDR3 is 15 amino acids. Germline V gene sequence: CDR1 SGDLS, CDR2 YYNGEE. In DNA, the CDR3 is TGTGCCAGCAGCGTAGTTCCAGGGGGAGGGACTGAAGCTTTCTTT. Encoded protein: CASSVVPGGGTEAFF.

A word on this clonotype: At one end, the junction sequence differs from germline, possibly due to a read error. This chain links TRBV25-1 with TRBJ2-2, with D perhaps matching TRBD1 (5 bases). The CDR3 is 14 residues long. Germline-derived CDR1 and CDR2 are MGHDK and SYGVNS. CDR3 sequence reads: CVSSELGVTGELFF. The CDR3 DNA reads TGTGTCAGCAGTGAATTAGGGGTCACCGGGGAGCTGTTTTTT.

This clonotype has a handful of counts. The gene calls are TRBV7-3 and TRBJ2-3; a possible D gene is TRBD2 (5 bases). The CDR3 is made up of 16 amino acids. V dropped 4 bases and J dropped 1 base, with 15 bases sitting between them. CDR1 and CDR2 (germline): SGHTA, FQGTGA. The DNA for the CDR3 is TGTGCCAGCAGCTCCGGACTCGTACCGGGCACAGATACGCAGTATTTT. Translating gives CASSSGLVPGTDTQYF. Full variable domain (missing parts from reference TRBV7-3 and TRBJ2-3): GAGVSQTPSNKVTEKGKYVELRCDPISGHTALYWYRQSLGQGPEFLIYFQGTGAADDSGLPNDRFFAVRPEGSVSTLKIQRTERGDSAVYLCASSSGLVPGTDTQYFGPGTRLTVL.

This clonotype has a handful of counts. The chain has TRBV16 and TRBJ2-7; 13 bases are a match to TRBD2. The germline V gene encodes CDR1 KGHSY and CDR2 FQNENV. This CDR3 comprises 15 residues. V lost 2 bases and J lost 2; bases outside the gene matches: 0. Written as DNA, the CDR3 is TGTGCCAGCAGCCAAGGACTAGCGGGAGCCTACGAGCAGTACTTC. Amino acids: CASSQGLAGAYEQYF. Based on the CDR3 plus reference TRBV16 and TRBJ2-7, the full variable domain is GEEVAQTPKHLVRGEGQKAKLYCAPIKGHSYVFWYQQVLKNEFKFLISFQNENVFDETGMPKERFSAKCLPNSPCSLEIQATKLEDSAVYFCASSQGLAGAYEQYFGPGTRLTVT.

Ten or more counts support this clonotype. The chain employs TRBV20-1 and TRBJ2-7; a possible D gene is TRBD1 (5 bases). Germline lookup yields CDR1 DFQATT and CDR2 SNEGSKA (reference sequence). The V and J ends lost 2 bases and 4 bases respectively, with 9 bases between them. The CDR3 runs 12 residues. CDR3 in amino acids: CSARSQGYEQYF. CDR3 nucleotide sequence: TGCAGTGCTAGAAGTCAGGGTTACGAGCAGTACTTC.

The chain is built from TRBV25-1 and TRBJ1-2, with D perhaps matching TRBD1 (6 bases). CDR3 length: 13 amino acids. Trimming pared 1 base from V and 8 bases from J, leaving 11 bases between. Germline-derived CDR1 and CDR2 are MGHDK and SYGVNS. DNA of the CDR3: TGTGCCAGCAGTGAATTGGGGGCAGGGGGCTACACCTTC. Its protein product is CASSELGAGGYTF.

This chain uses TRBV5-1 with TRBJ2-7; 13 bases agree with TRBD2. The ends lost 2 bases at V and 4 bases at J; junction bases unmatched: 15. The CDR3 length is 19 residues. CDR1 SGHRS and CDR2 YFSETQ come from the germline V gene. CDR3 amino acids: CASSFSRGGGLAGFYEQYF. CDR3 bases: TGCGCCAGCAGCTTTTCACGTGGGGGGGGACTAGCGGGATTTTACGAGCAGTACTTC.

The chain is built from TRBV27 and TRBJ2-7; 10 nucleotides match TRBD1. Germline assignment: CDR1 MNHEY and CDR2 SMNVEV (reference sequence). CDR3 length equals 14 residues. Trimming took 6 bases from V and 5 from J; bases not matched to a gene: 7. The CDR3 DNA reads TGTGCCAGCAGCTTGACAGGGGGCAGGGACGAGCAGTACTTC. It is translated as CASSLTGGRDEQYF.

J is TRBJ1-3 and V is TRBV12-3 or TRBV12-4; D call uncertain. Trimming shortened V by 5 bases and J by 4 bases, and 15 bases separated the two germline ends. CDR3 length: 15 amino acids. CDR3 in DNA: TGTGCCAGCAGTCCGGCCGGACGGTCCGGAAACACCATATATTTT. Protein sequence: CASSPAGRSGNTIYF.

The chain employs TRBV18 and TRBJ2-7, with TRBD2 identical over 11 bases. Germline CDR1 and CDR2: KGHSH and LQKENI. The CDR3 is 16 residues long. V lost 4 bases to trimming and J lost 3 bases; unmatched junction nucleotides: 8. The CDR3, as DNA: TGTGCCAGCTCACTAATTCGAGGGACTAGCGGCTACGAGCAGTACTTC. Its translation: CASSLIRGTSGYEQYF.

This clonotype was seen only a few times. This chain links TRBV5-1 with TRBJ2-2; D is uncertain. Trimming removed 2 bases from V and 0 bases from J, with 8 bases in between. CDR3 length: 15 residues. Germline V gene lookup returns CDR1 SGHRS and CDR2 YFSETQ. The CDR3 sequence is CASSFGLSNTGELFF. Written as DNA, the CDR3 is TGCGCCAGCAGCTTCGGGCTTTCGAACACCGGGGAGCTGTTTTTT.

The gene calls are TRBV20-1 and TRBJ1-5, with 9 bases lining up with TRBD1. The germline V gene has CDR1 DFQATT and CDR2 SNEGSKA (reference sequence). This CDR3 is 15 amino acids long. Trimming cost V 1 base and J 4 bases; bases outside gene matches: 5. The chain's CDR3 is CSARATGQGNQPQHF. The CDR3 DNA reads TGCAGTGCTAGAGCTACGGGACAGGGAAATCAGCCCCAGCATTTT.

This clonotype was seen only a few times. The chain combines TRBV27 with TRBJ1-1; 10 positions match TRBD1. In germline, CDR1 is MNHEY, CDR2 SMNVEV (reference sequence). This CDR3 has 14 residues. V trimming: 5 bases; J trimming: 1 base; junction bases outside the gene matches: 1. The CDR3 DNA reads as TGTGCCAGCAGTGGGGACAGGGGGAACACTGAAGCTTTCTTT. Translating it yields CASSGDRGNTEAFF.